The rows below give T cell receptor beta chains drawn from one sample of a study of T cells in Graves' hyperthyroidism and ophthalmopathy. TCRdb reanalysed the multiplex PCR reads using MiXCR and keeps one entry per CDR3 protein. Of roughly 500,000 distinct CDR3 sequences listed, roughly 23% were seen once; the top ten hold under 55%. The source material was blood. These receptors all stem from a woman in her 70s with Graves' ophthalmopathy. The CDR3 runs from the conserved cysteine through the conserved F or W. A D gene is named only where the DNA matches it firmly. Rows give clone size only sometimes, using once, few, many, or a class for an expanded clone.

length	D	V	size	J	DNA	CDR3
15	TRBD2	TRBV7-3	few	TRBJ2-2	TGTGCCAGCAGCTTAGGCGGGAGGGACACCGGGGAGCTGTTTTTT	CASSLGGRDTGELFF
14	.	TRBV10-3	once	TRBJ1-5	TGTGCCATCAGTGGTGGGGGTAGCAATCAGCCCCAGCATTTT	CAISGGGSNQPQHF
15	TRBD1	TRBV25-1	.	TRBJ1-1	TGTGCCAGCCGTCCTACAGGGGGCTTAGGGACTGAAGCTTTCTTT	CASRPTGGLGTEAFF
12	TRBD2	TRBV20-1	many	TRBJ2-1	TGCAGTGCCTTAGGGCGGGAGGATGAGCAGTTCTTC	CSALGREDEQFF
17	TRBD1	TRBV12-3/TRBV12-4	many	TRBJ2-7	TGTGCCAGCCAGCCGGGACAGGGGGTGAAAGGATCCTACGAGCAGTACTTC	CASQPGQGVKGSYEQYF
16	.	TRBV5-5	.	TRBJ2-5	TGTGCCAGCAGCTTGATTGGATCCTACCCCGAAGAGACCCAGTACTTC	CASSLIGSYPEETQYF
14	.	TRBV2	many	TRBJ2-4	TGTGCCAGCAGTGAAGAGGGTGCCAAAAACATTCAGTACTTC	CASSEEGAKNIQYF
15	TRBD2	TRBV9	few	TRBJ2-1	TGTGCCAGCAGCGCCGGACTAGCGGGCCAAGAGGTGCAGTTCTTC	CASSAGLAGQEVQFF
15	TRBD1	TRBV5-1	.	TRBJ1-6	TGCGCCAGCAGCTCGTTGACAGGGACCGGCTCACCCCTCCACTTT	CASSSLTGTGSPLHF
14	.	TRBV12-3/TRBV12-4	many	TRBJ1-6	TGTGCCAGCAGTTCTTCAGGGTTCGGGTCACCCCTCCACTTT	CASSSSGFGSPLHF
16	.	TRBV25-1	.	TRBJ2-2	TGTGCCAGCAGTGAATCGATTAGGACGAACACCGGGGAGCTGTTTTTT	CASSESIRTNTGELFF
17	TRBD1	TRBV12-3/TRBV12-4	many	TRBJ1-1	TGTGCCAGCAGTGGTGGGACAGGTGGGCAAGGGGCCACTGAAGCTTTCTTT	CASSGGTGGQGATEAFF
18	TRBD2	TRBV5-1	.	TRBJ2-3	TGCGCCAGCAGCTTAGGATTGGTTTCCGGGGGGAACACAGATACGCAGTATTTT	CASSLGLVSGGNTDTQYF
14	.	TRBV5-6	.	TRBJ1-1	TGTGCCAGCAGCTTACAGTCCCTGAACACTGAAGCTTTCTTT	CASSLQSLNTEAFF
14	.	TRBV11-2	many	TRBJ1-4	TGTGCCAGCAGCTTATTGGGTGAGAGTGAAAAACTGTTTTTT	CASSLLGESEKLFF
13	.	TRBV9	.	TRBJ2-3	TGTGCCAGCAGCGCCTCTCCCCCAGATACGCAGTATTTT	CASSASPPDTQYF
16	.	TRBV5-1	.	TRBJ2-2	TGCGCCAGCAGCGAGGCCACGACCCTGAACACCGGGGAGCTGTTTTTT	CASSEATTLNTGELFF
14	.	TRBV5-1	few	TRBJ2-7	TGCGCCAGCAGCTCGACTAGTAAGAGGGGCGAGCAGTACTTC	CASSSTSKRGEQYF
15	TRBD2	TRBV20-1	many	TRBJ2-1	TGCAGTGCTCCTCTCGGGACTAGCGGCTACAATGAGCAGTTCTTC	CSAPLGTSGYNEQFF
15	.	TRBV20-1	many	TRBJ2-2	TGCAGTGCTACCCCCTTGGACGGAAACACCGGGGAGCTGTTTTTT	CSATPLDGNTGELFF
14	.	TRBV20-1	many	TRBJ2-1	TGCAGTGCTAGACCGCAGGGGGGAGGCAATGAGCAGTTCTTC	CSARPQGGGNEQFF
14	TRBD1	TRBV12-3/TRBV12-4	many	TRBJ1-1	TGTGCCAGCAGCCGGGACAGAAAGAACACTGAAGCTTTCTTT	CASSRDRKNTEAFF
13	.	TRBV6-1	many	TRBJ2-7	TGTGCCAGCAGGCGGACAGATTTCTACGAGCAGTACTTC	CASRRTDFYEQYF
17	TRBD2	TRBV5-4	.	TRBJ2-3	TGTGCCAGCAGCTTAGGTACTAGCGGGTTCGTCACAGATACGCAGTATTTT	CASSLGTSGFVTDTQYF
13	.	TRBV7-2	.	TRBJ2-7	TGTGCCAGCAGCTTGTCCCATATCTACGAGCAGTACTTC	CASSLSHIYEQYF
11	.	TRBV7-9	many	TRBJ1-1	TGTGCCAGCAGCTTCCAGCTAGAAGCTTTCTTT	CASSFQLEAFF
12	.	TRBV20-1	.	TRBJ1-2	TGCAGTGCTAAAATGGGGACCTATGGCTACACCTTC	CSAKMGTYGYTF
12	.	TRBV28	many	TRBJ2-5	TGTGCCAGCAGTGGGGGCCCCAAGACCCAGTACTTC	CASSGGPKTQYF
16	.	TRBV7-2	.	TRBJ1-1	TGTGCCAGCAGCCGAAAGGGTGGGGGGGGGAACACTGAAGCTTTCTTT	CASSRKGGGGNTEAFF
15	TRBD2	TRBV2	.	TRBJ2-1	TGTGCCAGCAGGGGGGGACTAGCGGGAAACAATGAGCAGTTCTTC	CASRGGLAGNNEQFF
16	TRBD2	TRBV9	.	TRBJ2-1	TGTGCCAGCAGCCCGGGGGGAGCAGGCTCCTACAATGAGCAGTTCTTC	CASSPGGAGSYNEQFF
12	.	TRBV2	few	TRBJ2-7	TGTGCCAGCAGTGTGGTTCAGGCCAACGGGTACTTC	CASSVVQANGYF
11	.	TRBV30	many	TRBJ1-2	TGTGCCTGGAGTGCCGGCTATGGCTACACCTTC	CAWSAGYGYTF